This TCR beta chain appears in the sequencing data of a study of human T cells and chemical hapten exposure. At the level of the study: Across samples, TCR yields varied, mostly owing to small differences in pooled library volumes.

Findings of the study overall: Sensitizing with DPC caused no change in TCRs above 1 in 1000 frequency.

In its sample, this clonotype was seen many times. Its target is not known. TCRdb ran MiXCR on the RACE reads and lists one entry per CDR3 protein. This table holds some 50,000 distinct CDR3 sequences, almost 4.5% found once. Time point reported: healthy volunteer bleed at 2 weeks. Extraction of total RNA was performed on unfractionated whole blood. The CDR3 covers 17 residues. Trimming took off 3 bases at V and 6 bases at J, with 21 bases between the two ends. Germline-derived CDR1 and CDR2 are MGHRA and YSYEKL. This chain links TRBV4-1 with TRBJ1-5; D is uncertain. Material for sequencing was whole blood. This TCR derives from a human donor in good health. Some clones in this sample may be carry-over from other donors' samples. The CDR3 region has the DNA TGCGCCAGCAGCCAGAATAATGGTGGGCGGTCAGGTCAGCCCCAGCATTTT. This codes for CASSQNNGGRSGQPQHF.